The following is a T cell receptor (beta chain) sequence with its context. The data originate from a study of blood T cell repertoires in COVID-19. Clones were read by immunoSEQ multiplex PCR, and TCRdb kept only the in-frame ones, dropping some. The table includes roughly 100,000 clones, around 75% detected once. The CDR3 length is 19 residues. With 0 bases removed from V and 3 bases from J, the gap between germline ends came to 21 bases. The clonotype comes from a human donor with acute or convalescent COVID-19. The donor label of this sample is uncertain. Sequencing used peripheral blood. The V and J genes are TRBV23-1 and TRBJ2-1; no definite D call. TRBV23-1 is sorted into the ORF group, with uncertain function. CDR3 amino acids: CASSQSSSSPKELYNEQFF. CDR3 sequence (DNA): TGCGCCAGCAGTCAATCAAGTTCTAGTCCCAAGGAACTCTACAATGAGCAGTTCTTC.